A selection of T cell receptor beta chains follows, all from one sample in a study of shared clonotypes between healthy human individuals. Assay used: immunoSEQ multiplex PCR; TCRdb lists only in-frame clones, some missing. The sample holds 1.4 million or so clones, approximately 98.5% seen once. Specimen: naive CD4+ T cells sorted from blood. The receptors stem from a young man in good health. Both conserved end residues are trimmed from each CDR3.

v_call cdr3_aa
TRBV10-3 AISESRQNSNQPQH
TRBV7-2 ASSPKSF
TRBV10-3 AISDKAGVYETQY
TRBV7-9 ASSFAREKQY
TRBV10-1 ASSPLPGLEEETQY
TRBV10-3 AISESFAVGNQPQH
TRBV5-1 ASSFTGAAGNTIY
TRBV21-1 ASNGQYEKLF
TRBV19 ASSILRGGQPQH
TRBV18 ASSREFLRPGNTIY
TRBV19 ASRTGSNQPQH
TRBV18 ASSAYIETQY
TRBV15 ATSPDSGRRNEQF
TRBV5-5 ASSSGQRNNQPQH
TRBV28 ASRVFGALGANEQF
TRBV10-3 AISESSGSPHEQY
TRBV15 ATHLDETRGYNEQF
TRBV7-6 ASSQVETQY
TRBV14 ASSLRTGPTEAF
TRBV11-2 ASSLARGGQGETQY
TRBV19 ATGRTDTQY
TRBV10-3 AISERNNEQF
TRBV28 ASRVTSGVETQY
TRBV14 ASSQDQSAGSRDEQF
TRBV2 ASSEVAGRSYEQY
TRBV2 ASSRPGQAPTYNEQF
TRBV7-2 ASSLTRASGRYEQF
TRBV5-6 ASSSGHSYEQY
TRBV4-2 ASSPQGQLAGFYNEQF
TRBV15 ATSRAGQPYEQY
TRBV10-2 ASSEFGRGTSGRRETQY
TRBV9 ASSVAVTGESQNEQF
TRBV6-6 ASSQRGQLSYEQY
TRBV28 ASSFRHTSGGDTQY
TRBV15 ATSSLRGVEVNEQF
TRBV7-2 ASSLDPGNTGELF
TRBV28 ASSLNQETQY
TRBV29-1 SVGRGSSYNEQF
TRBV6-1 ASIADWSTDTQY
TRBV9 ASSPWERVSSYNEQF
TRBV10-1 ASSASGTYEQY
TRBV7-2 ASSLGGIYEQY
TRBV27 ASSPSGGGPYEQY
TRBV6-4 ASSKTVSSGANVLT
TRBV5-4 ASSYQRGNTGELF
TRBV18 ASSPPGAGGLYEQY
TRBV7-8 ASSLAGFQETQY
TRBV25-1 ASSKSRTTRLGELF
TRBV7-8 ASSLRTENTGELF
TRBV5-1 ASSLLPSGAYEQY
TRBV27 ASSLLGTIAYEQY
TRBV5-1 ASSLGENQPQH
TRBV7-9 ASPRGEGPEGVYNEQF